This record looks at one T cell receptor beta chain sequence and its context. This clonotype was seen ten or more times. Its antigen remains unidentified. Base qualities are not recorded, but no much larger clone differs from it by a single base. The data were obtained in a study of regulatory T cells in long-lasting Graves disease (dated by TCRdb to 2020 to 2023). Looking at the study overall: Patients with newly diagnosed Graves' disease had been on antithyroid drugs for under 3 months. A total of around 35 samples underwent TCR sequencing, from some 13 patients with persistent Graves' disease and 20 patients with newly diagnosed Graves' disease. Peripheral blood TCR sequencing and RNA sequencing compared persistent Graves' disease patients with newly diagnosed Graves' disease patients. The study was registered as a clinical trial and conducted in China.

According to the germline V gene, CDR1 reads SNHLY and CDR2 reads FYNNEI. From cysteine to phenylalanine, the CDR3 is 14 amino acids long. Left in the record is the CDR3 DNA by itself, 42 bases read in frame from the first base. At the junction V is shortened by 4 bases and J by 4 bases, with 10 bases in between. Summary of the overall study and its limitations: Persistent patients shared more public clonotypes among themselves (fewer than 3,000) than newly diagnosed patients did (roughly 910). Peripheral blood alone was examined, since thyroid tissue, which constituted the primary lesion, could not be accessed. Compared with newly diagnosed patients, persistent Graves' disease patients had lower TCR Shannon entropy and fewer highly expanded clones, which suggests clonal expansion. Sequencing and analysis were restricted to the TCR beta chain. TRBV28, TRBJ1-2 and TRBJ2-5 were preferentially used in persistent disease, while TRBV20-1 and TRBJ2-1 were favored in newly diagnosed disease. As a limitation, the authors acknowledged that the small sample size may reduce accuracy.

The method behind the library was multiplex PCR. Sequencing instrument: Illumina HiSeq 4000. iRepertoire HTBI primers and Arm-PCR amplification of CDR3 regions were used to construct TCR beta libraries. Before sequencing, the PCR products underwent gel purification. As for the original processing: Gene usage analysis of CDR3 amino acid clonotypes used the 55 to 80 TRBV and 14 to 15 TRBJ segments found across samples. COPE and FqMerger were used to merge the filtered high-quality paired reads into contigs. Contigs were aligned with BLAST to IMGT TRBV, TRBD and TRBJ reference genes, and CDR3 was defined per IMGT. Clonotypes above 0.1% frequency were classified as highly expanded clones. Shannon entropy served as the measure of repertoire diversity, while the Gini coefficient captured V-J evenness. Clonotypes shared by more than one individual were considered public. TCRdb reran the public reads through fastp at Q25 and MiXCR, keeping productive beta chains. Identical CDR3 protein sequences are pooled into one entry, listed with their most common genes and DNA. TCRdb's processing, not the authors' own work, is the source of the V and J calls. The sample contains under 800,000 distinct CDR3 sequences, approximately 15% of them found a single time. The top ten hold 18% of the sample.

In light of the paper, this sample's time point label describes: newly diagnosed GD, antithyroid drugs for less than 3 months. For both TCR sequencing and RNA sequencing, RNA was extracted from PBMCs using TRIzol. The diagnosis of Graves' disease followed American Thyroid Association guidelines. Recruitment of patients was carried out at an endocrinology department in Xi'an, China. From each patient, approximately 9 milliliters of peripheral blood was collected into an EDTA anticoagulant tube. Ficoll Paque Plus density gradient separation was used to isolate PBMCs, and no further T cell sorting was performed. RNA quality was checked with an Agilent 2100 Bioanalyzer and agarose gel, and concentration with a NanoDrop 2000. These data were also reused for a study on T cells in Graves' hyperthyroidism and ophthalmopathy. Reported in the second study: A patient counted as having stable Graves' hyperthyroidism if no progression to ophthalmopathy occurred over 18 months of follow-up. Hyperthyroidism patients were newly diagnosed, with disease duration under 2 months, and aged 18 to 65 years. Any patient with an uncontrolled infection, another autoimmune disease, pregnancy or lactation was excluded. Diagnoses relied on clinical symptoms, serum thyroxine and TRAb, thyroid ultrasound and orbital computed tomography. A first-round RT-PCR of the TCR CDR3 used the HTBI primer set with the Qiagen OneStep RT-PCR kit. Most expanded thyroid clonotypes (frequency above 0.001) were also detected in blood, a finding suggesting that blood repertoires may reflect thyroid immune responses. Ophthalmopathy was separated from stable hyperthyroidism by a 13 V-J signature model, with 85% to 90% sensitivity and roughly 81% specificity obtained in cross-validation and 80%/75% obtained in testing. In validation, progression to ophthalmopathy was predicted by the model with roughly 69% sensitivity and just over 72% specificity, a median of about 6.4 months before onset. A discovery cohort of roughly 100 patients, 43 with Graves' ophthalmopathy and about 58 with stable Graves' hyperthyroidism, was used to find distinguishing TCR V-J signatures. An independent validation cohort of fewer than 20 hyperthyroidism patients and 17 patients who later progressed to ophthalmopathy tested prospective prediction of ophthalmopathy. The 90 or so discovery patients were randomly split 7:3 into training and test sets. In addition, the study compared T-cell repertoires in thyroid tissue and in blood from roughly six Graves' hyperthyroidism patients. After blood sampling, hyperthyroidism patients were treated with methimazole at a starting dose of 30 mg daily, and ophthalmopathy patients were treated with high-dose intravenous methylprednisolone. A second multiplex PCR round built the libraries, followed by size selection and purification. Libraries were sequenced paired-end with 100 bp reads on an Illumina HiSeq2000. Raw data were processed with SOAPnuke, discarding reads with adapters, uncalled bases, mean Phred below 15, or no exact constant-primer or identifier match. COPE v1.2.5 was used to merge high-quality paired reads, and clonotypes were defined as unique nucleotide sequences. MiTCR v1.1 was used to align the clonotypes against IMGT TRBV, TRBD and TRBJ reference segments. Analysis was restricted to V-J combinations with a frequency above 0.0001, which covered approximately 99% of repertoires. A TCS score was defined as the ratio between F50 (clonal expansion) and ExV (chaos), using BLOSUM62-based TCRdist between CDR3 peptides within each V-J. Welch's t-statistics and random forest reduced around 550 V-J features to roughly 13, which were used in a naive Bayes classifier (R e1071). Sample size was not statistically predetermined, and investigators were not blinded to group allocation. The paper describes TCR Vbeta CDR3 sequencing of about 140 peripheral blood samples, made up of roughly 40 ophthalmopathy patients, some 80 hyperthyroidism patients and roughly 17 progressor patients.

The source was peripheral blood mononuclear cells (PBMCs), collected at new diagnosis, from a patient treated with antithyroid drugs. The chain links TRBV2 with TRBJ1-4; TRBD1 is perhaps the D gene, given 6 matching bases. The TCR sequence derives from a woman under 40 with Graves disease. Donor details come from another sample of the same person, matched by shared clones. The CDR3 in this case is CASSATGSNEKLFF. The nucleotides read TGTGCCAGCAGTGCGACAGGAAGTAATGAAAAACTGTTTTTT.